The TCR beta chain described here comes from a study of naive and memory T cell subsets. Study-wide results and limits: The power law exponent of TCR abundance differed between naive and memory cells. Expression changes during T cell differentiation may affect RNA-based TCR counts. Over 95% of naive TCR sequences appeared only once after error correction, unlike memory subsets.

Note on this clonotype: What it binds is not known.

CMV status came from CD4+ IFNgamma after overnight CMV lysate stimulation. The CDR3 has 16 residues. Two oligonucleotides, mixed equimolar, formed the beta constant-region primer covering TRBC1 and TRBC2. Each CDR3 protein is one row after TCRdb ran MiXCR on the UMI-ligation and nested PCR reads. The table shows approximately 27,000 distinct CDR3 sequences, with roughly 10% occurring only once. The sequence was obtained from a human donor in good health. The sequenced sample was effector memory CD4+ T cells from blood. This sample's subset: effector memory, CD45RA- CD27-. V gene TRBV21-1 combines with J gene TRBJ2-7; the table's D call, TRBD1, was not checked against the DNA. TRBV21-1 is recorded as a pseudogene. For the CDR3, the DNA is TGTGCCAGCAGCAATTCCCCGACAGGCCAACTTTACGAGCAGTACTTC. Translated, it gives CASSNSPTGQLYEQYF.